This TCR beta chain was identified during a study of blood T cell repertoires in COVID-19. Sequencing was performed with immunoSEQ multiplex PCR; in TCRdb, only in-frame clones are kept and a portion is missing. This table holds 250,000 or so clones, 85% to 90% found once. Germline-derived CDR1 and CDR2 are WSHSY and SAAADI. This CDR3 is built from 14 residues. Deletions cut 3 bases from V and 6 bases from J, with 11 bases between. The study counted Cohort 3 donors as recovered given two negative PCRs, clearance, or symptom resolution. The chain couples TRBV10-2 to TRBJ2-2, with D hard to call. The sequenced sample consisted of PBMCs or T cells enriched from blood (not recorded which). The source is a middle-aged man who had recovered from COVID-19. CDR3 region: CASSEPQLPGELFF. The CDR3 DNA follows: TGCGCCAGCAGTGAACCACAGCTCCCCGGGGAGCTGTTTTTT.